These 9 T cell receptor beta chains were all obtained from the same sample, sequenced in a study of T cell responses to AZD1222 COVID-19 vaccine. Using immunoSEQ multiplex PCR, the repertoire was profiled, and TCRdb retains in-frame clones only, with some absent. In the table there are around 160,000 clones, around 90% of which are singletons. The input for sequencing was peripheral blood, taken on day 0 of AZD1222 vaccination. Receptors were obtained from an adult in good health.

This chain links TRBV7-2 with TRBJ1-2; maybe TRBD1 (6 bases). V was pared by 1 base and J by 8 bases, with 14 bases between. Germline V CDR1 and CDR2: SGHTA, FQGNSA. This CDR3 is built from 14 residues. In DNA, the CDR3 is TGTGCCAGCAGCTTAGATCTGACAGGTCAAGGCTACACCTTC. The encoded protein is CASSLDLTGQGYTF.

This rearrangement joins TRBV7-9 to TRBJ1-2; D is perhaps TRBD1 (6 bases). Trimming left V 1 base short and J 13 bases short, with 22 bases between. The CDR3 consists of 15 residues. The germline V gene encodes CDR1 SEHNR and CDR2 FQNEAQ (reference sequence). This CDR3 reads CASSLEVRATGMITF. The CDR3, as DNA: TGTGCCAGCAGCTTAGAGGTACGGGCCACAGGGATGATCACCTTC. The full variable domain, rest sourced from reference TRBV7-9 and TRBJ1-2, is DTGVSQNPRHKITKRGQNVTFRCDPISEHNRLYWYRQTLGQGPEFLTYFQNEAQLEKSRLLSDRFSAERPKGSFSTLEIQRTEQGDSAMYLCASSLEVRATGMITFGSGTRLTVV.

The CDR3 loop reads CASSQGISLLEQGEAFF. DNA of the CDR3: TGTGCCAGCAGCCAAGGGATTTCGTTACTCGAACAGGGTGAAGCTTTCTTT. The chain links TRBV3-1 (or the pseudogene TRBV3-2) to TRBJ1-1; a possible D gene is TRBD1 (6 bases). V was cut by 1 base and J by 7 bases, with 22 bases left in between. The length of the CDR3 is 17 residues. Germline CDR1 is LGHDT and CDR2 is YNNKEL (reference sequence).

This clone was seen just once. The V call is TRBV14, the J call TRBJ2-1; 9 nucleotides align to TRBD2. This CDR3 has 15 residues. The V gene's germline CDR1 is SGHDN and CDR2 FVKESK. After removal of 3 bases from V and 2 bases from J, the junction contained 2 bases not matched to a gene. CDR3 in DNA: TGTGCCAGCAGCCATATAGCGGGGGCCTACAATGAGCAGTTCTTC. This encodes CASSHIAGAYNEQFF.

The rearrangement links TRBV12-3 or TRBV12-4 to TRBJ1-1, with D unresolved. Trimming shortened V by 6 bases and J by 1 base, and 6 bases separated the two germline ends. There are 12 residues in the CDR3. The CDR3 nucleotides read TGTGCCAGCAGCCCCTCGAACACTGAAGCTTTCTTT. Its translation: CASSPSNTEAFF.

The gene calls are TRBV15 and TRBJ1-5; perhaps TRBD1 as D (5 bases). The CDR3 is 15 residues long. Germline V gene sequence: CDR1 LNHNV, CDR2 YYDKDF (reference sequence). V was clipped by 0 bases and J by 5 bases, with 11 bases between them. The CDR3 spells CATSRDQGRDQPQHF. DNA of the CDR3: TGTGCCACCAGCAGAGATCAAGGCAGGGATCAGCCCCAGCATTTT.

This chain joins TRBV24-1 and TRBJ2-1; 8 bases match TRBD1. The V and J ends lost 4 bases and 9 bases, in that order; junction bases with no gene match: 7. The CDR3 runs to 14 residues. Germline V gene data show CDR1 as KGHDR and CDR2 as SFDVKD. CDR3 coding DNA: TGTGCCACCAGTGAGCCAGGGACAGGAGGTGAGCAGTTCTTC. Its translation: CATSEPGTGGEQFF.

The chain's CDR3 is CASSFDTSGVEKLFF. CDR3 nucleotide sequence: TGCGCCAGCAGTTTCGACACCTCAGGTGTTGAAAAACTGTTTTTT. This sequence joins TRBV5-1 and TRBJ1-4; D is unresolved. Trimming stripped 5 bases from V and 7 bases from J, with 18 bases between. The CDR3 spans 15 residues. Germline V gene data show CDR1 as SGHRS and CDR2 as YFSETQ.

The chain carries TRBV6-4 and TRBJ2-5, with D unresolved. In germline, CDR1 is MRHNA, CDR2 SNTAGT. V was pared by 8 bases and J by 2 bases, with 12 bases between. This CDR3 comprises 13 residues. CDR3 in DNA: TGTGCCAGCCCTTTTTCTCCACAAGAGACCCAGTACTTC. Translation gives CASPFSPQETQYF.